Detailed here is one T cell receptor beta chain. The sample comes from a study of blood T cell repertoires in COVID-19. Study-level information: Sources were T cells, B-cell-depleted T cells, or PBMCs; the material itself was cDNA or gDNA.

CDR3 size: 17 residues. The germline V gene encodes CDR1 LGHDT and CDR2 YNNKEL (reference sequence). Between the trimmed V and J ends, which lost 0 bases and 8 bases, there was a span of 19 bases. In the authors' methods: Amplification of reference gene primers was used by the study to estimate nucleated cell counts. The repertoire was sequenced with immunoSEQ multiplex PCR; TCRdb's copy has only in-frame clones and lacks some. That table furnishes V, J and clone size, whereas the DNA furnished D and trimming. The data contain roughly 150,000 clones, around nine tenths of them seen just once; the ten biggest clones take up around 4.6%.

The sample comprised peripheral blood. The sequence was collected from a human donor in a cohort sampled during active COVID-19. V usage is TRBV3-1 (or the pseudogene TRBV3-2) and J usage is TRBJ2-2; D is perhaps TRBD1 (6 bases). The CDR3 bases are TGTGCCAGCAGCCAAGATTACGGGACATCCCAGGCGGGGGAGCTGTTTTTT. Translating it yields CASSQDYGTSQAGELFF.